This entry lists 15 T cell receptor beta chains sequenced from one sample in a study of shared clonotypes between healthy human individuals. Only in-frame clones appear in the TCRdb table, and some are missing; sequencing was by immunoSEQ multiplex PCR. The sample contains some 2.3 million clones, approximately 95% of which appear only once. Source material: naive CD4+ T cells from PBMCs. As to subset: CD45RA+ positively selected. The receptors shown here come from a man in his late teens or twenties in good health. Some clones in this sample may be carry-over from other donors' samples.

The genes are TRBV7-9 and TRBJ1-1, with D uncertain. Germline CDR1 is SEHNR and CDR2 is FQNEAQ (reference sequence). The CDR3 covers 11 residues. V lost 5 bases and J lost 10, with 11 bases in between. The DNA for the CDR3 is TGTGCCAGCAGCCCCGGACCAGGAGCTTTCTTT. It encodes CASSPGPGAFF.

The chain is built from TRBV15 and TRBJ2-3, with TRBD2 identical over 8 bases. The V gene's germline CDR1 is LNHNV and CDR2 YYDKDF (reference sequence). The CDR3 runs 18 residues. V lost 1 base and J lost 2; bases outside the gene matches: 11. This CDR3 is CATSRVTGTRHLTDTQYF. The CDR3 DNA reads as TGTGCCACCAGCAGAGTAACCGGGACTAGACACCTCACAGATACGCAGTATTTT.

The chain carries TRBV28 and TRBJ1-2; D is possibly TRBD1 (5 bases). The CDR3 consists of 13 residues. The germline V gene encodes CDR1 MDHEN and CDR2 SYDVKM. Between the trimmed V and J ends, which lost 10 bases and 7 bases, there was a span of 19 bases. As DNA, the CDR3 is TGTGCCACCACCGGGACCCGGGGACTTGGCTACACCTTC. Translated, it gives CATTGTRGLGYTF.

The chain joins TRBV7-2 to TRBJ1-4, with TRBD1 identical over 8 bases. CDR3 length: 14 residues. V was pared by 3 bases and J by 7 bases, with 4 bases of the junction left unmatched. In germline, CDR1 is SGHTA, CDR2 FQGNSA. CDR3 loop: CASSFRTGSEKLFF. DNA for the CDR3: TGTGCCAGCAGCTTCCGGACAGGGTCTGAAAAACTGTTTTTT.

The rearrangement links TRBV25-1 to TRBJ2-3; 9 positions match TRBD2. Unmatched junction bases numbered 2, after V lost 0 bases and J lost 4 bases. Germline V CDR1 and CDR2: MGHDK, SYGVNS. The CDR3 spans 15 residues. CDR3 sequence (DNA): TGTGCCAGCAGTGAATATGCTAGCGGGGCAGATACGCAGTATTTT. Amino acids: CASSEYASGADTQYF. The full variable domain, its missing parts supplied by reference TRBV25-1 and TRBJ2-3, is EADIYQTPRYLVIGTGKKITLECSQTMGHDKMYWYQQDPGMELHLIHYSYGVNSTEKGDLSSESTVSRIRTEHFPLTLESARPSHTSQYLCASSEYASGADTQYFGPGTRLTVL.

This clone was seen once. This chain connects TRBV30 to TRBJ2-7; D is undetermined. Germline V gene sequence: CDR1 GTSNPN, CDR2 SVGIG (reference sequence). The V end was cut by 3 bases, the J end by 5 bases, with 23 bases between. The CDR3 totals 16 residues. The CDR3 reads CAWRGTGRPLRNEQYF. The CDR3 DNA sequence: TGTGCCTGGAGAGGTACCGGACGGCCTTTACGGAACGAGCAGTACTTC.

The genes are TRBV5-1 and TRBJ1-1; D might be TRBD1 (5 bases). The CDR3 loop spans 15 amino acids. V gave up 2 bases and J gave up 2 bases, with 13 bases separating them. Germline V CDR1 and CDR2: SGHRS, YFSETQ. The CDR3 DNA reads TGCGCCAGCAGCTTCCCCGACAGTCTCAACACTGAAGCTTTCTTT. It translates to CASSFPDSLNTEAFF.

This chain links TRBV6-6 with TRBJ1-3; 7 nucleotides match TRBD1. This CDR3 is built from 14 residues. Germline V gene lookup returns CDR1 MNHNY and CDR2 SVGAGI (reference sequence). After removal of 5 bases from V and 0 bases from J, the junction contained 1 base not matched to a gene. The CDR3 region has the DNA TGTGCCAGCAGTGGGACAGTCTCTGGAAACACCATATATTTT. Encoded protein: CASSGTVSGNTIYF.

V gene TRBV11-2 combines with J gene TRBJ2-1; TRBD2 matches at 11 bases. This CDR3 is 15 amino acids long. The germline gives CDR1 SGHAT, CDR2 FQNNGV. After removal of 6 bases from V and 4 bases from J, the junction contained 5 bases not matched to a gene. The CDR3 nucleotides are TGTGCCAGCAGGAAACTAGCGGGAGTGTACAATGAGCAGTTCTTC. Translating it yields CASRKLAGVYNEQFF.

The chain couples TRBV2 to TRBJ2-7, with TRBD2 identical over 9 bases. V dropped 5 bases and J dropped 6; count of bases not matched to a gene: 5. The V gene's germline CDR1 is SNHLY and CDR2 FYNNEI. This CDR3 comprises 13 residues. The CDR3 is CASSQLAGSEQYF. CDR3 nucleotides: TGTGCCAGCAGTCAGCTAGCGGGAAGCGAGCAGTACTTC.

The chain links TRBV27 to TRBJ2-7; no firm D call. This CDR3 contains 14 residues. CDR1 and CDR2 from the germline V gene are MNHEY and SMNVEV (reference sequence). V was cut by 8 bases and J by 2 bases, with 16 bases left in between. The CDR3 is CASQATHQPYEQYF. CDR3 DNA: TGTGCCAGCCAGGCTACTCATCAACCCTACGAGCAGTACTTC.

V and J are TRBV18 and TRBJ1-4; D perhaps matches TRBD1 (5 bases). The V end was cut by 3 bases, the J end by 8 bases, with 10 bases between. The CDR3 loop spans 13 amino acids. Germline V CDR1 and CDR2: KGHSH, LQKENI. In DNA, the CDR3 is TGTGCCAGCTCACCGGCAGGGAGGGAAAAACTGTTTTTT. Amino acid sequence: CASSPAGREKLFF.

The chain links TRBV28 to TRBJ1-2; no definite D call. V was clipped by 6 bases and J by 0 bases, with 14 bases between them. CDR1 MDHEN and CDR2 SYDVKM come from the germline V gene. This CDR3 is 15 amino acids long. CDR3 region: CASSLWLRPNYGYTF. CDR3 coding DNA: TGTGCCAGCAGCCTATGGTTGAGGCCTAACTATGGCTACACCTTC.

Note on this clone: The junction departs from germline at one end; a sequencing error may be responsible. This sample includes further DNA sequences coding for the same CDR3. The chain joins TRBV2 to TRBJ1-5, with D possibly being TRBD1 (5 bases). The CDR3 has 14 residues. Germline CDR1 SNHLY, CDR2 FYNNEI. CDR3 in amino acids: CASREDSSNQPQHF. CDR3 nucleotides: TGTGCCAGCAGGGAAGACAGCAGCAATCAGCCCCAGCATTTT.

Regarding this clone: Other DNA sequences of this sample code for an identical CDR3. Here the CDR3 reads CASSSDRVDTQYF. Written as DNA, the CDR3 is TGCGCCAGCAGCTCCGACAGGGTGGATACGCAGTATTTT. This rearrangement joins TRBV5-1 to TRBJ2-3; the match to TRBD1 covers 7 bases. J gave up 6 bases and V 3 bases, and 4 bases lay outside the gene matches. The CDR3 is made up of 13 amino acids. Germline V lookup: CDR1 SGHRS, CDR2 YFSETQ.